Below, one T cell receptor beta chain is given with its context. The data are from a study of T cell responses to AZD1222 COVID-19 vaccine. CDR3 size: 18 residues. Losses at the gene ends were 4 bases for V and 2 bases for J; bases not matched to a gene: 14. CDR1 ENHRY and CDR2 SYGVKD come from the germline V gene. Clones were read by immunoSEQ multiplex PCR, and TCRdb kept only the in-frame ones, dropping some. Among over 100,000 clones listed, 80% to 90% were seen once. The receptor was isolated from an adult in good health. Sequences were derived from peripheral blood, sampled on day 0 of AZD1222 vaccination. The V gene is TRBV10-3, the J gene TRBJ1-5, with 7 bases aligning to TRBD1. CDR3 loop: CAISGGTAGREGNQPQHF. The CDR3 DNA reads TGTGCCATCAGTGGGGGGACAGCCGGGCGTGAGGGCAATCAGCCCCAGCATTTT.